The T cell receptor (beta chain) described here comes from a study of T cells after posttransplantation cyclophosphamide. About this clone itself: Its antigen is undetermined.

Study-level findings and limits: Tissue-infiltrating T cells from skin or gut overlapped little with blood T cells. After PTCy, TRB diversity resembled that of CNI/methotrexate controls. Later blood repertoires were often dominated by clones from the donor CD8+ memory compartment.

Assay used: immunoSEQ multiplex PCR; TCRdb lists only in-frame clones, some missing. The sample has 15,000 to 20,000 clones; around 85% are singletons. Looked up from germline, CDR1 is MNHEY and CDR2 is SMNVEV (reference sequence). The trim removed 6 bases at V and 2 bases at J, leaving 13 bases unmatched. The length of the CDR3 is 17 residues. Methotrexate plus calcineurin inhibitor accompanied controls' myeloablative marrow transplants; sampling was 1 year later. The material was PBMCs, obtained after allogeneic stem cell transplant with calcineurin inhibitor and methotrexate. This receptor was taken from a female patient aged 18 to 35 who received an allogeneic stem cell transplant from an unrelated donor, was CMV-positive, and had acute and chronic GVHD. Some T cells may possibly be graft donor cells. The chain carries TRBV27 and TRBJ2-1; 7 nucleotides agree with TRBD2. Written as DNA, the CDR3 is TGTGCCAGCAGACTAAGCCCAAGCGGGATCCCCTACAATGAGCAGTTCTTC. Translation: CASRLSPSGIPYNEQFF.